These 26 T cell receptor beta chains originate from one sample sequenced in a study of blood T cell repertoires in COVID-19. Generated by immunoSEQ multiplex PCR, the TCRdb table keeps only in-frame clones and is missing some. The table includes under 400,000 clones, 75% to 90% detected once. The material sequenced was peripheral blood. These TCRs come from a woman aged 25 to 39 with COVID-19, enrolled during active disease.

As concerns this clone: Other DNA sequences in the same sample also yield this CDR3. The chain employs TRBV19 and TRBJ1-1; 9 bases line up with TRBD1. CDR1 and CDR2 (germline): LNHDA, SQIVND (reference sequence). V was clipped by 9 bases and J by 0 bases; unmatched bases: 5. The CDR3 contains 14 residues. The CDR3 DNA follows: TGTGCCAGCAGCAGGACAGGGGTGAACACTGAAGCTTTCTTT. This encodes CASSRTGVNTEAFF.

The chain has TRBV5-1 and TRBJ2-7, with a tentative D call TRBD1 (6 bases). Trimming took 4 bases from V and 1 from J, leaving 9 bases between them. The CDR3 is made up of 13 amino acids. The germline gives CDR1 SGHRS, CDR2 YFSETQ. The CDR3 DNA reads TGCGCCAGCAGCCAAGGACAGTCCTACGAGCAGTACTTC. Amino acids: CASSQGQSYEQYF.

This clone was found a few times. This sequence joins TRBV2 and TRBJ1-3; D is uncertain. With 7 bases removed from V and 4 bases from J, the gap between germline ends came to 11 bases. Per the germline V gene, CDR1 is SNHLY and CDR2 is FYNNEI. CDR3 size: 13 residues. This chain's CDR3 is CASNPAGGNTIYF. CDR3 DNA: TGTGCCAGCAACCCGGCAGGAGGAAACACCATATATTTT.

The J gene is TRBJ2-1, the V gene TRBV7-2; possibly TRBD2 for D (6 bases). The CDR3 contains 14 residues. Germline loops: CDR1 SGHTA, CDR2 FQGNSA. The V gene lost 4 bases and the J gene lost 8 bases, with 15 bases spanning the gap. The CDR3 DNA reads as TGTGCCAGCAGCTGGACGGAGGGCCGGGATGAGCAGTTCTTC. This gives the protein CASSWTEGRDEQFF.

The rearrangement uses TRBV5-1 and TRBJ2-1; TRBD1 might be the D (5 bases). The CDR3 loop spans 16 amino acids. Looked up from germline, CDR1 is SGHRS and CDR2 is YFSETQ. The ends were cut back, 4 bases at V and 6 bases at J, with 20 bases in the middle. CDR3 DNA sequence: TGCGCCAGCAGCGCGGACCAGGGAACCCTTCGCAATGAGCAGTTCTTC. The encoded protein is CASSADQGTLRNEQFF.

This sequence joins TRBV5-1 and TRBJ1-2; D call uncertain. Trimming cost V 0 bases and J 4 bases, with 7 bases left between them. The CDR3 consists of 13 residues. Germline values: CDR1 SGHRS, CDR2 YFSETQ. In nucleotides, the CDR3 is TGCGCCAGCAGCTTGGGAGAGGGCTATGGCTACACCTTC. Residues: CASSLGEGYGYTF. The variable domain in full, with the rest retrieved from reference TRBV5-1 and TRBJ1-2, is KAGVTQTPRYLIKTRGQQVTLSCSPISGHRSVSWYQQTPGQGLQFLFEYFSETQRNKGNFPGRFSGRQFSNSRSEMNVSTLELGDSALYLCASSLGEGYGYTFGSGTRLTVV.

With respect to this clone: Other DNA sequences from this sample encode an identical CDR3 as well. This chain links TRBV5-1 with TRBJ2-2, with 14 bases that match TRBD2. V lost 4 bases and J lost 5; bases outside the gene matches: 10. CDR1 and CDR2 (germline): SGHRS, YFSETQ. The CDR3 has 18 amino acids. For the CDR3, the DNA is TGCGCCAGCAGCACCGCCGGGACTAGCGGGAGTGGGACCGGGGAGCTGTTTTTT. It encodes CASSTAGTSGSGTGELFF.

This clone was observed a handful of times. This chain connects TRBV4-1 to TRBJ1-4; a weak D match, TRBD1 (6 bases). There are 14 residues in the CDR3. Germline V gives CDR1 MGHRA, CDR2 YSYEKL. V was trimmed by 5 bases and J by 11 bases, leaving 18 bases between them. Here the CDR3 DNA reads TGCGCCAGCAGCTCCCCCCGAGACAGGCCCAAACTGTTTTTT. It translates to CASSSPRDRPKLFF.

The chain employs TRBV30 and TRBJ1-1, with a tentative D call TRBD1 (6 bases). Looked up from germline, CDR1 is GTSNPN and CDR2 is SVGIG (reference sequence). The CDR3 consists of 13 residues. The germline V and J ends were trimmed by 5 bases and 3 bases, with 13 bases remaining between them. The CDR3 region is CAWRGGLDTEAFF. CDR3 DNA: TGTGCCTGGCGGGGGGGGCTCGACACTGAAGCTTTCTTT.

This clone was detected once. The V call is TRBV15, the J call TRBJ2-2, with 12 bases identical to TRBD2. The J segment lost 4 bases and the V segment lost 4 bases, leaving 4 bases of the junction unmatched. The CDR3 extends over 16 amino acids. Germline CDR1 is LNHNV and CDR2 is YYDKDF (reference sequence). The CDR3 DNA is TGTGCCACCAGCACCAGACTAGCGGGAGCCACCGGGGAGCTGTTTTTT. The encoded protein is CATSTRLAGATGELFF.

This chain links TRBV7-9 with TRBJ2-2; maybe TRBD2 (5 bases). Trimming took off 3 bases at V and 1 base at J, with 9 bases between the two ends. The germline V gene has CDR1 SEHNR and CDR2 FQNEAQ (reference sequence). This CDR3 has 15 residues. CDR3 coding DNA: TGTGCCAGCAGCTTTTCTCGGGGGAACACCGGGGAGCTGTTTTTT. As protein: CASSFSRGNTGELFF.

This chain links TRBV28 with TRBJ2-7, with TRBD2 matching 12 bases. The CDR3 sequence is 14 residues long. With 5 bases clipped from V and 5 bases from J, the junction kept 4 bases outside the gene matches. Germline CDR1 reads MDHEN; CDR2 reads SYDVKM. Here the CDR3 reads CASSTSGRSHEQYF. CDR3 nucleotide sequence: TGTGCCAGCAGTACTAGCGGGAGGAGCCACGAGCAGTACTTC.

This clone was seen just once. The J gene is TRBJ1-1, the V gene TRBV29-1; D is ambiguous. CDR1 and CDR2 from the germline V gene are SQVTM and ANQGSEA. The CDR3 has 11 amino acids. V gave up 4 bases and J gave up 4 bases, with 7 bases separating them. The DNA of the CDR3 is TGCAGCGTTGCGGAGAGCACTGAAGCTTTCTTT. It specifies CSVAESTEAFF.

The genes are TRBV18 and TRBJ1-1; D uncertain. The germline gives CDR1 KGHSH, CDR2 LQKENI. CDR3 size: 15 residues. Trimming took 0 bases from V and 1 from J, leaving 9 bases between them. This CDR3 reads CASSPPVARNTEAFF. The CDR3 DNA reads TGTGCCAGCTCACCACCCGTCGCCAGGAACACTGAAGCTTTCTTT.

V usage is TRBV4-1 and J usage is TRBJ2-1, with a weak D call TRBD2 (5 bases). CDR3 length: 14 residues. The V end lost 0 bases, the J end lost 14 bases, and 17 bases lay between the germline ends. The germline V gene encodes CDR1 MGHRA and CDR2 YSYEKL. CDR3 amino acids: CASSQDERDSTKFF. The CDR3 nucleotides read TGCGCCAGCAGCCAAGATGAGAGGGATAGCACGAAGTTCTTC.

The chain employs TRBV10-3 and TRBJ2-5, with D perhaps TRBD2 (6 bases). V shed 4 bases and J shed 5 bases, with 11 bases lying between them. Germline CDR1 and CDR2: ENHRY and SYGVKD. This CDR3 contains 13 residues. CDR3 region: CAISAQEGETQYF. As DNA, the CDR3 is TGTGCCATCAGTGCCCAGGAGGGGGAGACCCAGTACTTC.

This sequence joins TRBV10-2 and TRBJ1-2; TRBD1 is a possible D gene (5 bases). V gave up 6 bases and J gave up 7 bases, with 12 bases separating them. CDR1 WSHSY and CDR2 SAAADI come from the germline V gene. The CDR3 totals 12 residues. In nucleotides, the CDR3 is TGCGCCAGCAGCATACAGGATTCTGGCTACACCTTC. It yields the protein CASSIQDSGYTF.

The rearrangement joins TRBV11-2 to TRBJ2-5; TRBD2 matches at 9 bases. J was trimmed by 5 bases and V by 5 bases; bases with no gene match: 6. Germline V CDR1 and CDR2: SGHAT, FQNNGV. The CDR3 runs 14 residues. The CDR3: CASSLGLALETQYF. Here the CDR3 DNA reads TGTGCCAGCAGCCTGGGACTAGCTCTGGAGACCCAGTACTTC.

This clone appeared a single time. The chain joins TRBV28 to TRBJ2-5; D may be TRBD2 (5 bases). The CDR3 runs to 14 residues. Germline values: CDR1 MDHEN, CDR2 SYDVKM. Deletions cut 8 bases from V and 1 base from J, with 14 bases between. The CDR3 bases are TGTGCCAGCTTGGACTCGGACCGCCAAGAGACCCAGTACTTC. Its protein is CASLDSDRQETQYF. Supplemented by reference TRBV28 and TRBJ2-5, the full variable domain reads DVKVTQSSRYLVKRTGEKVFLECVQDMDHENMFWYRQDPGLGLRLIYFSYDVKMKEKGDIPEGYSVSREKKERFSLILESASTNQTSMYLCASLDSDRQETQYFGPGTRLLVL.

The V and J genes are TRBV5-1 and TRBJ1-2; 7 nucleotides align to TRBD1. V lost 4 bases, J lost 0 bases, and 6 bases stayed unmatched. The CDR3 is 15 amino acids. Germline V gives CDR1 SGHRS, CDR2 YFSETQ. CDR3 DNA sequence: TGCGCCAGCAGCATAGGGACAGCAGCTAACTATGGCTACACCTTC. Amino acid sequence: CASSIGTAANYGYTF.

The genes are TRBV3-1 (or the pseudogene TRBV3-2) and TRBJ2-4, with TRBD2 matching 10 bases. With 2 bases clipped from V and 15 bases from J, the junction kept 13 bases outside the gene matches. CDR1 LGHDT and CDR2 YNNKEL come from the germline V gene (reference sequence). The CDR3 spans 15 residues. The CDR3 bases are TGTGCCAGCAGCCAACCAAGCGGGAGGGTCCTCTTTTTGTACTTC. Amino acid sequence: CASSQPSGRVLFLYF.

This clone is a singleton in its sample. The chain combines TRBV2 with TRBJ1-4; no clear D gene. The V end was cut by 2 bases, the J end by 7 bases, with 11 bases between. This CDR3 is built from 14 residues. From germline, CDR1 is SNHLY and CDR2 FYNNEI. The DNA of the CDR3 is TGTGCCAGCAGTGAAATTGGTCAGGTTGAAAAACTGTTTTTT. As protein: CASSEIGQVEKLFF.

The CDR3 protein is CASSPPVDTGELFF. In nucleotides, the CDR3 is TGTGCCAGCTCACCACCTGTCGACACCGGGGAGCTGTTTTTT. The chain links TRBV18 to TRBJ2-2; D uncertain. The germline gives CDR1 KGHSH, CDR2 LQKENI. The CDR3 consists of 14 residues. Trimming removed 0 bases from V and 3 bases from J, with 5 bases in between.

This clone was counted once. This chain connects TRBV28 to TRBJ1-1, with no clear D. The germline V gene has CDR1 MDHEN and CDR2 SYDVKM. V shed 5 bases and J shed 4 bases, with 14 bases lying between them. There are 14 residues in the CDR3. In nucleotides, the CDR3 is TGTGCCAGCAGTCCCTCGACGGGAACCACTGAAGCTTTCTTT. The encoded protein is CASSPSTGTTEAFF.

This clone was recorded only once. CDR3 sequence (DNA): TGTGCCAGCAAACCGACAGATCCCTTTACCGGGGAGCTGTTTTTT. Translated, it gives CASKPTDPFTGELFF. The chain joins TRBV5-4 to TRBJ2-2, with a tentative D call TRBD1 (5 bases). Germline CDR1 and CDR2: SGHNT and YYREEE (reference sequence). V was clipped by 6 bases and J by 5 bases, with 17 bases between them. This CDR3 is 15 amino acids long.

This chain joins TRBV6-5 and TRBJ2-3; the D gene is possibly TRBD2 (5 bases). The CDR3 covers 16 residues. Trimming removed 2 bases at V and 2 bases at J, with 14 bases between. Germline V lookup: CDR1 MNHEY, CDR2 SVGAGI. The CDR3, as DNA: TGTGCCAGCAGTTACGGGGTGGGAGCGACCACAGATACGCAGTATTTT. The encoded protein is CASSYGVGATTDTQYF.